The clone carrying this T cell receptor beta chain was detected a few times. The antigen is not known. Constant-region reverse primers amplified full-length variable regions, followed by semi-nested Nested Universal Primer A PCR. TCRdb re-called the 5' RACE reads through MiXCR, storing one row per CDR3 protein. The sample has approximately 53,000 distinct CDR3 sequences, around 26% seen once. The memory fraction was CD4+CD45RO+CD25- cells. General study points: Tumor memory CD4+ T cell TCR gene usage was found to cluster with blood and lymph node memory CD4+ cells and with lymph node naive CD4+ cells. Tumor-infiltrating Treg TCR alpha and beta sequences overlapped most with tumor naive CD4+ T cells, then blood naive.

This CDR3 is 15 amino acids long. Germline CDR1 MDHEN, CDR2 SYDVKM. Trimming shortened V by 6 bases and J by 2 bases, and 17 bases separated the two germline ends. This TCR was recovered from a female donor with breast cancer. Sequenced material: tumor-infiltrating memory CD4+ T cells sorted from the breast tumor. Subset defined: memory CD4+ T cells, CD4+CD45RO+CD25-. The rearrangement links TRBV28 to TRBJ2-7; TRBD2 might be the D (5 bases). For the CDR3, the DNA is TGTGCCAGCAGCCCCCAGAAGCGGAGGACCTACGAGCAGTACTTC. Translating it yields CASSPQKRRTYEQYF.